The rows below give T cell receptor beta chains drawn from one sample of a study of shared clonotypes between healthy human individuals. The table came from immunoSEQ multiplex PCR; TCRdb's copy has only in-frame clones and leaves some out. The sample records around 2.5 million clones, approximately 93% being singletons. Sequencing was carried out using naive CD4+ T cells from PBMCs. All receptors come from a man between 18 and 29 years old in good health. Some clones in this sample may be carry-over from other donors' samples. The CDR3 runs from the conserved cysteine through the conserved F or W. A D gene is named only where the DNA matches it firmly. Only part of the rows carry a size: once, few, many, or a class if the clone is expanded.

J,V,D,size,DNA,CDR3
TRBJ2-3,TRBV5-1,TRBD2,.,TGCGCCAGCAGCTTAACCCCGACAAGCGGGGAGCGAGATACGCAGTATTTT,CASSLTPTSGERDTQYF
TRBJ1-1,TRBV29-1,TRBD1,.,TGCAGCGTCGTTGGACAGGCGAACACTGAAGCTTTCTTT,CSVVGQANTEAFF
TRBJ2-7,TRBV18,.,.,TGTGCCAGCTCTTCCAACGATTACAGGGAGGCCTACGAGCAGTACTTC,CASSSNDYREAYEQYF
TRBJ2-3,TRBV10-1,TRBD2,.,TGCGCCAGCAGTGCGGGAGGGCCTCCGGGGCAGTATTTT,CASSAGGPPGQYF
TRBJ2-1,TRBV18,TRBD2,.,TGTGCCAGCTCCTCGGGGACTAGCAGATCCTACAATGAGCAGTTCTTC,CASSSGTSRSYNEQFF
TRBJ2-7,TRBV27,TRBD1,.,TGTGCCAGCAGCATTCCGGGACAGGGCGTATACGAGCAGTACTTC,CASSIPGQGVYEQYF
TRBJ2-1,TRBV7-3,TRBD2,.,TGTGCCAGCAGCTTAAGGTTCTCCGGCGGGAGGGACTCCTACAATGAGCAGTTCTTC,CASSLRFSGGRDSYNEQFF
TRBJ1-1,TRBV6-5,.,.,TGTGCCAGCAGTTACTCGAAAGGGGACACTGAAGCTTTCTTT,CASSYSKGDTEAFF
TRBJ1-2,TRBV5-1,.,.,TGCGCCAGCAGCATCACCGCCTTAGAGGGTCGGTTCTCCTTGGATGGCTACACCTTC,CASSITALEGRFSLDGYTF
TRBJ2-4,TRBV20-1,.,.,TGCAGTGCTGGCCCCAAAAACATTCAGTACTTC,CSAGPKNIQYF
TRBJ2-7,TRBV5-1,TRBD2,.,TGCGCCAGCAGCTTGGTACTAGCGGGGTCCTACGAGCAGTACTTC,CASSLVLAGSYEQYF
TRBJ1-4,TRBV5-6,.,once,TGTGCCAGCAGCTTGGGCATTACGGGGGGCGATGGTGAAAAACTGTTTTTT,CASSLGITGGDGEKLFF
TRBJ2-1,TRBV20-1,.,once,TGCAGTGCCTCACAGGCCAATGAGCAGTTCTTC,CSASQANEQFF
TRBJ2-6,TRBV7-9,.,.,TGTGCCAGCAGCTTACCTTTTTTCTCTGGGGCCAACGTCCTGACTTTC,CASSLPFFSGANVLTF
TRBJ1-3,TRBV30,.,once,TGTGCCTGCCCCGCCGAGTGGATTGGTAGATCTGGAAACACCATATATTTT,CACPAEWIGRSGNTIYF